These 18 T cell receptor beta chains came from one sample sequenced in a study of human T cells and chemical hapten exposure. Using its own MiXCR run on the RACE reads, TCRdb lists one record per CDR3 protein. The table includes approximately 110,000 distinct CDR3 sequences, 30% to 35% detected once. Time point given: patch test 3, about 24 weeks after DPC sensitization. The sample's treatment: therapeutic diphenylcyclopropenone sensitization with weekly scalp DPC. The sample was whole blood, taken in connection with sensitization to the hapten diphenylcyclopropenone (DPC). Source of these receptors: a man aged 35-49 years with alopecia areata. Some clones in this sample may be carry-over from other donors' samples.

The rearrangement joins TRBV6-5 to TRBJ1-1, with a tentative D call TRBD1 (5 bases). From germline, CDR1 is MNHEY and CDR2 SVGAGI. This CDR3 has 17 residues. The V end lost 8 bases, the J end lost 0 bases, and 22 bases lay between the germline ends. Here the CDR3 DNA reads TGTGCCAGCCACAAGGAGCAGGGTGTGGGCATGAACACTGAAGCTTTCTTT. Translating gives CASHKEQGVGMNTEAFF.

This clonotype appeared a few times. V gene TRBV20-1 combines with J gene TRBJ1-2; D gene ambiguous. V was clipped by 0 bases and J by 2 bases, with 7 bases between them. This CDR3 is 13 amino acids long. CDR1 and CDR2 (germline): DFQATT, SNEGSKA (reference sequence). CDR3 amino acids: CSARDIGNYGYTF. CDR3 in DNA: TGCAGTGCTAGAGATATAGGGAACTATGGCTACACCTTC.

This clonotype was detected only a few times. This sequence joins TRBV24-1 and TRBJ1-3; TRBD1 might be the D (6 bases). The ends were cut back, 7 bases at V and 0 bases at J, with 15 bases in the middle. The CDR3 runs 16 residues. The V gene's germline CDR1 is KGHDR and CDR2 SFDVKD. In DNA, the CDR3 is TGTGCCACCAGCGAATCAGACAGGAGCTCTGGAAACACCATATATTTT. This translates into CATSESDRSSGNTIYF.

V is TRBV7-9 and J is TRBJ2-1; D gene uncertain. The CDR3 spans 14 residues. Per germline, CDR1 SEHNR and CDR2 FQNEAQ (reference sequence). Trimming removed 10 bases from V and 4 bases from J, with 17 bases in between. This CDR3 is CATKASFDYNEQFF. As DNA, the CDR3 is TGTGCCACCAAAGCTTCCTTTGATTACAATGAGCAGTTCTTC.

The chain recombines TRBV7-9 with TRBJ2-1; TRBD2 aligns across 9 bases. The CDR3 has 15 amino acids. Trimming removed 6 bases from V and 8 bases from J; junction bases left unmatched: 11. The V gene's germline CDR1 is SEHNR and CDR2 FQNEAQ (reference sequence). The CDR3 spells CASRKAGGRGDEQFF. In nucleotides, the CDR3 is TGTGCCAGCAGGAAAGCGGGAGGCCGGGGCGATGAGCAGTTCTTC.

This sequence joins TRBV6-5 and TRBJ1-5, with TRBD1 as a possible D gene (6 bases). V was pared by 4 bases and J by 5 bases, with 9 bases between. Germline CDR1 is MNHEY and CDR2 is SVGAGI. The CDR3 is 13 amino acids. The CDR3 region is CASSSTGDQPQHF. The CDR3 region has the DNA TGTGCCAGCAGTTCGACAGGAGATCAGCCCCAGCATTTT.

V is TRBV5-1 and J is TRBJ1-1, with D unclear. Germline V gene lookup returns CDR1 SGHRS and CDR2 YFSETQ. CDR3 size: 14 residues. V was pared by 0 bases and J by 0 bases, with 6 bases between. DNA of the CDR3: TGCGCCAGCAGCTTGGGACACCTGAACACTGAAGCTTTCTTT. Protein: CASSLGHLNTEAFF.

The chain has TRBV3-1 and TRBJ2-7; no firm D call. The CDR3 runs to 13 residues. V was trimmed by 5 bases and J by 6 bases, leaving 14 bases between them. Germline V lookup: CDR1 LGHDT, CDR2 YNNKEL (reference sequence). CDR3 loop: CASSYTQFFEQYF. The CDR3 region has the DNA TGTGCCAGCAGCTATACCCAGTTTTTCGAGCAGTACTTC.

This clonotype was seen a handful of times. The genes are TRBV28 and TRBJ2-2; D might be TRBD1 (5 bases). The V gene's germline CDR1 is MDHEN and CDR2 SYDVKM. The V gene lost 0 bases and the J gene lost 4 bases, with 12 bases spanning the gap. CDR3 length equals 16 residues. The CDR3 DNA reads as TGTGCCAGCAGTTTATGGAAGGGGATTGGCACCGGGGAGCTGTTTTTT. This translates into CASSLWKGIGTGELFF.

This clonotype showed up just a few times. This sequence joins TRBV28 and TRBJ2-5; D is ambiguous. CDR3 length: 16 residues. Trimming took 5 bases from V and 3 from J, leaving 19 bases between them. The germline V gene encodes CDR1 MDHEN and CDR2 SYDVKM. CDR3 protein: CASSSYAGGGEETQYF. CDR3 nucleotides: TGTGCCAGCAGTAGTTACGCAGGTGGTGGAGAAGAGACCCAGTACTTC. Looking up the rest from reference TRBV28 and TRBJ2-5 gives the full variable domain: DVKVTQSSRYLVKRTGEKVFLECVQDMDHENMFWYRQDPGLGLRLIYFSYDVKMKEKGDIPEGYSVSREKKERFSLILESASTNQTSMYLCASSSYAGGGEETQYFGPGTRLLVL.

The rearrangement links TRBV29-1 to TRBJ1-5; TRBD1 agrees at 7 bases. The CDR3 has 14 residues. V lost 3 bases to trimming and J lost 4 bases; unmatched junction nucleotides: 6. Germline lookup yields CDR1 SQVTM and CDR2 ANQGSEA. For the CDR3, the DNA is TGCAGCGTTGAGGGGGACAGCGAGAATCAGCCCCAGCATTTT. Translation gives CSVEGDSENQPQHF.

This chain uses TRBV20-1 with TRBJ1-5, with D unresolved. Trimming left V 6 bases short and J 1 base short, with 7 bases between. In germline, CDR1 is DFQATT, CDR2 SNEGSKA (reference sequence). This CDR3 has 12 amino acids. The CDR3 DNA follows: TGCAGTGCCTCACAAAGCAATCAGCCCCAGCATTTT. This codes for CSASQSNQPQHF.

Note on this clonotype: An end of the junction does not agree with germline; a read error may underlie this. The chain employs TRBV6-5 and TRBJ1-2; D unresolved. CDR1 MNHEY and CDR2 SVGAGI come from the germline V gene. The CDR3 totals 13 residues. The CDR3 nucleotides read TGTGGCAGCAGTTACACCGGAAACTATGGCTACACCTTC. This sequence encodes CGSSYTGNYGYTF.

The chain joins TRBV12-3 or TRBV12-4 to TRBJ1-1; D call uncertain. The CDR3 consists of 12 residues. Trimming left V 1 base short and J 5 bases short, with 5 bases between. CDR3: CASSLGLTEAFF. CDR3 nucleotide sequence: TGTGCCAGCAGTTTAGGACTGACTGAAGCTTTCTTT.

This clonotype occurred a few times. V gene TRBV27 combines with J gene TRBJ2-7; 8 bases are a match to TRBD2. CDR1 and CDR2 (germline): MNHEY, SMNVEV (reference sequence). J gave up 2 bases and V 2 bases, and 8 bases lay outside the gene matches. The CDR3 runs to 16 residues. This CDR3 reads CASSLRSGGPPYEQYV. The CDR3 DNA sequence: TGTGCCAGCAGTTTAAGGTCGGGAGGGCCGCCCTACGAGCAGTACGTC.

Comments on this clonotype: A much larger clone differs from this one at a single base, so this may be a read error. V and J are TRBV5-6 and TRBJ2-3, with no clear D. The V and J ends lost 0 bases and 6 bases respectively, with 2 bases between them. The CDR3 is 11 residues long. Germline lookup yields CDR1 SGHDT and CDR2 YYEEEE. CDR3 residues: CASSLDDTQYF. For the CDR3, the DNA is TGTGCCAGCAGCTTGGACGATACGCAGTATTTT.

The chain links TRBV11-2 to TRBJ2-3; tentatively, D is TRBD1 or TRBD2 (5 bases each). V lost 4 bases and J 4 bases, leaving 15 bases between the germline ends. Germline V CDR1 and CDR2: SGHAT, FQNNGV. The CDR3 is made up of 15 amino acids. CDR3 nucleotides: TGTGCCAGCAGCTCTGCGGGTGGGGCTTCAGATACGCAGTATTTT. Its protein is CASSSAGGASDTQYF.

This clonotype came up once. This chain uses TRBV20-1 with TRBJ2-5; D ambiguous. Trimming left V 3 bases short and J 2 bases short, with 10 bases between. CDR1 DFQATT and CDR2 SNEGSKA come from the germline V gene (reference sequence). This CDR3 is built from 13 residues. CDR3 nucleotide sequence: TGCAGTGCTAGCGAGACTTTTCAAGAGACCCAGTACTTC. Its translation: CSASETFQETQYF.